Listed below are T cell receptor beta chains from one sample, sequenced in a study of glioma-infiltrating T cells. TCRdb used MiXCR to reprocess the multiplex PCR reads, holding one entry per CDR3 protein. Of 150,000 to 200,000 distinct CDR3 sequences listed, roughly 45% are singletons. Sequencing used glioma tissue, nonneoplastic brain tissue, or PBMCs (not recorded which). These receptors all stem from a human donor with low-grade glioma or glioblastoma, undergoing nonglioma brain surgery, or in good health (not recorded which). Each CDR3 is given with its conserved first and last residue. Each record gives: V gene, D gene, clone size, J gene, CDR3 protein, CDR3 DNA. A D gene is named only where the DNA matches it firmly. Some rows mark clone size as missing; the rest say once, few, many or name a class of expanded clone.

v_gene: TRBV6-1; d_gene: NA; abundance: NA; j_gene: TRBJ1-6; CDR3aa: CASSARDPPLHF; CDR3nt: TGTGCCAGCAGTGCCAGGGATCCACCCCTCCACTTT
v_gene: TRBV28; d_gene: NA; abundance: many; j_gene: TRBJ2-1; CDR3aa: CASSPPPSGPIYLNEQFF; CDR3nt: TGTGCCAGCAGTCCCCCACCGAGCGGTCCCATCTATTTAAATGAGCAGTTCTTC
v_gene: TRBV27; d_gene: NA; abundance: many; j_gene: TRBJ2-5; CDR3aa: CASSHEGVETQYF; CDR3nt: TGTGCCAGCAGTCACGAGGGGGTTGAGACCCAGTACTTC
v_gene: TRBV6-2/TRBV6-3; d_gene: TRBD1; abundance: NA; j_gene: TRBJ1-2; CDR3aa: CASSQGQGRDNYGYTF; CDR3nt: TGTGCCAGCAGTCAGGGACAGGGGAGGGACAACTATGGCTACACCTTC
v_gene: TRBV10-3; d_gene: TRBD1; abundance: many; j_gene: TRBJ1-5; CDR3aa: CATTGALNQPQHF; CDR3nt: TGTGCCACGACAGGGGCTCTCAATCAGCCCCAGCATTTT
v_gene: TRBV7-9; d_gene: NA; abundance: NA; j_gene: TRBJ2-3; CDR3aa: CAISSDRASTDTQYF; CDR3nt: TGTGCCATCAGCTCCGACAGAGCTAGCACAGATACGCAGTATTTT
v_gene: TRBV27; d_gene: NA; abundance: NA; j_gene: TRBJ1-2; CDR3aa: CASSSMTGAAGYNF; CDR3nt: TGTGCCAGCAGTTCGATGACCGGGGCGGCGGGCTACAACTTC
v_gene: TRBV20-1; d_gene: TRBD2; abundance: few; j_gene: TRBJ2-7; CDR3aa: CSARRTSRGSYEQYF; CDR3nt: TGCAGTGCTCGGAGGACTAGTCGGGGGTCCTACGAGCAGTACTTC
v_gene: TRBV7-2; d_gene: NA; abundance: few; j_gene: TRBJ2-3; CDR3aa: CASSPSAGIGGTDTQYF; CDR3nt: TGTGCCAGCAGTCCCTCCGCCGGGATAGGGGGGACAGATACGCAGTATTTT
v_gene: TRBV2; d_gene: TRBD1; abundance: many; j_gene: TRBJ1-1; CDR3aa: CASRRTGGPTEAFF; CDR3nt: TGTGCCAGCAGGAGAACAGGGGGCCCGACTGAAGCTTTCTTT
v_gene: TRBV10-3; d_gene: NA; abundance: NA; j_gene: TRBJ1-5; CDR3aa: CAISESAPGAGQPQHF; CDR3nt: TGTGCCATCAGTGAATCGGCGCCGGGGGCTGGGCAGCCCCAGCATTTT
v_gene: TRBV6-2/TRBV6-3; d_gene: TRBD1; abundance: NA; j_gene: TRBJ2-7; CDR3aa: CASSSPGQGYYEQYF; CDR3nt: TGTGCCAGCAGCTCCCCGGGACAGGGATACTACGAGCAGTACTTC
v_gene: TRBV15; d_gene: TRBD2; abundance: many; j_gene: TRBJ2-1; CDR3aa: CATSRDLAGDNEQFF; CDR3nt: TGTGCCACCAGCAGAGATCTAGCGGGAGACAATGAGCAGTTCTTC
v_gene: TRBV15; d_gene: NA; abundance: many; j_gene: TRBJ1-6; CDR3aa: CATSRENTYNSPLHF; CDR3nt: TGTGCCACCAGCAGAGAGAACACCTATAATTCACCCCTCCACTTT
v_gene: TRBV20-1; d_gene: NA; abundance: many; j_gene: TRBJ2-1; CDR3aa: CSALIRNEQFF; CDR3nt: TGCAGTGCGCTGATAAGGAATGAGCAGTTCTTC
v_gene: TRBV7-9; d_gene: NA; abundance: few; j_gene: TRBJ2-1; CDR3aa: CASSLDRPLYNEQFF; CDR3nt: TGTGCCAGCAGCTTAGATCGTCCCCTTTACAATGAGCAGTTCTTC
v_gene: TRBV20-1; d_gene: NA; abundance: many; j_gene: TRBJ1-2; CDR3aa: CSARTDAGYTF; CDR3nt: TGCAGTGCTAGGACAGACGCTGGCTACACCTTC
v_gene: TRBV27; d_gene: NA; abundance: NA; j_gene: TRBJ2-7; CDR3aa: CASGLSGPFYEQYF; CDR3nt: TGTGCCAGCGGTTTGAGCGGCCCCTTCTACGAGCAGTACTTC
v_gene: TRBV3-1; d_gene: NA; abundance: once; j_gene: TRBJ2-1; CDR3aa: CASSQDLTRGSLNEQFF; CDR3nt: TGTGCCAGCAGCCAAGATCTTACTAGAGGGAGCCTAAATGAGCAGTTCTTC
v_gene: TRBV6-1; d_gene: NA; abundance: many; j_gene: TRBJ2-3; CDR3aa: CASSSDRSAGTDTQYF; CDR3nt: TGTGCCAGCAGTTCCGACAGGTCCGCTGGAACAGATACGCAGTATTTT
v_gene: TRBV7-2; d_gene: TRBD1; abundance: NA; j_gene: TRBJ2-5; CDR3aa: CANSLERDRPEETQYF; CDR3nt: TGTGCCAACAGCTTAGAAAGGGACAGGCCGGAGGAGACCCAGTACTTC
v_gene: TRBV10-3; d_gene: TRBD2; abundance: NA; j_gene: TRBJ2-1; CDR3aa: CAINAGTNGSGEQFF; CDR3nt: TGTGCCATCAATGCCGGGACTAACGGGAGTGGTGAGCAGTTCTTC
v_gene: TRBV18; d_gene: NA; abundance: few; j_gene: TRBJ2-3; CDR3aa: CASSPRDSGRTDTQYF; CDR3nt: TGTGCCAGCAGCCCCCGGGACTCGGGGCGGACAGATACGCAGTATTTT
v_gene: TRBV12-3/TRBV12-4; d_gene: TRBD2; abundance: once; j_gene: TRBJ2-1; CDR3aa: CASERGSSYNEQSF; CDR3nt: TGTGCCAGCGAGCGGGGGAGCTCCTACAATGAGCAGTCCTTC
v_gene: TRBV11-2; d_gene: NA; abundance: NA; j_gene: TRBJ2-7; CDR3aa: CASSLRGSYERYF; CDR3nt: TGTGCCAGCAGCTTGCGTGGGTCCTACGAGCGGTACTTC
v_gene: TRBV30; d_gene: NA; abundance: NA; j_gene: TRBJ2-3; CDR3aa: CAWTSSSLQYF; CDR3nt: TGTGCCTGGACTAGTTCCAGTTTGCAGTATTTT
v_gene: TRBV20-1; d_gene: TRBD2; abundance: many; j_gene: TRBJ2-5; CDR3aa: CSAQLTWGGSEETQYF; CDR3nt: TGCAGTGCCCAACTAACTTGGGGCGGGAGCGAGGAGACCCAGTACTTC